This T cell receptor beta chain stems from a study of shared clonotypes between healthy human individuals (TCRdb year 2020). For the study in its entirety: Two women and a few men aged 18 to 49 years were included in the cohort. For each donor, CD4 naive and CD4 memory were each given three plates, CD8 naive was given two plates, and CD8 memory was given one plate. To estimate repertoire size and how much clonotypes are shared between individuals, the study performed deep sequencing of blood TCR repertoires from roughly five healthy adults. To increase sequencing depth and limit assay-specific biases, TCR repertoire library preparation and sequencing were carried out by different laboratories using diverse techniques. Per donor, leukapheresis produced somewhere between about 0.8 and 9.5 billion PBMCs. Study-wide findings and limitations: Incomplete sequencing was indicated by rarefaction of sorted-subset datasets, despite the large sequencing depth. Sampling was restricted to blood, and TCR repertoires in tissues likely differ from the TCR repertoires found in blood. Sharing across a handful of donors was observed for about 5% of naive CD4, less than 4% of naive CD8, 2% to 2.5% of memory CD4, and around 0.4% of memory CD8 clonotypes. Naive subsets generally had larger estimated clonotype richness than memory subsets. Pairwise subsampling indicated that sequencing depth was expected to affect the degree of clonotype sharing among donors. Compared with non-shared clonotypes, clonotypes shared by all four sorted-subset donors had higher generation probabilities. The genetic and exposure-history diversity represented was limited by the small number of donors.

CDR1 is given as SGHRS and CDR2 as YFSETQ, both from the germline V gene. There are 13 amino acids in the CDR3, from cysteine to phenylalanine inclusive. Left in the record is the CDR3 DNA by itself, 39 bases read in frame from the first base. At the junction V is shortened by 4 bases and J by 7 bases; bases outside the gene matches: 4. Using the deep immunoSEQ assay, multiplex PCR amplified TCR CDR3 regions from genomic DNA. For each cell subset, the extracted genomic DNA was distributed evenly across all wells of several immunoSEQ 96-well plates, and each plate served as one replicate. Each replicate PCR for sorted subsets received roughly 200 ng genomic DNA, equal to roughly 30,000 T cell genomes. Purified libraries were quantified with a Qubit 3.0 fluorometer, sized on a Bioanalyzer 2100, and re-quantified with the KAPA Library Quantification kit. Every immunoSEQ 96-well plate was sequenced on a dedicated single-read 150-cycle Illumina NextSeq 550 flow cell. Regarding the original processing steps: The immunoSEQ output contained only junctional sequences without quality scores, so filtering could not match that applied to full-length reads. To assign V/J genes and CDR3, sequences were annotated using PyIR, a Python wrapper for IgBLAST v1.9, with IMGT germline references. Reads with weak V/J assignments (E-value above 1e-6), missing CDR3, stop codons, out-of-frame junctions, or ambiguous translated residues were removed. A V3J clonotype was defined by an identical inferred V gene, J gene, and CDR3 amino acid sequence. To compute the percentage overlap between repertoires, the number of shared unique clonotypes was divided by the size of the smaller repertoire. RTK rarefaction, the Chao1 estimator, and Recon v2.1 estimates of unobserved clonotypes were used to assess repertoire richness. Generation probabilities were computed with OLGA for all TCRbeta clonotypes obtained by the gDNA method from several donors. In TCRdb, the immuneACCESS table is reduced to in-frame sequences with V and J assigned. These tables do not hold every clone; where another copy was compared, an unresolved V gene accounts for under half, and the others remain unexplained. That table furnishes V, J and clone size, whereas the DNA furnished D and trimming. For this sample the table gives 500,000 to 550,000 clones, of which around 95% were detected only once. Of the sample, about 0.068% falls within the top ten clones.

The donors were healthy, HIV-negative adults who had no recently reported acute infections or vaccinations. All donors were Caucasian adults living in Nashville, Tennessee, USA. CD4+ T cells were enriched by magnetic negative selection, after which naive cells were positively selected on CD45RA and the negative fraction was taken as the memory subset. Blood was obtained by leukapheresis, after which PBMCs were separated by Ficoll-Histopaque density gradient centrifugation and cryopreserved in liquid nitrogen vapor phase. Analytical flow cytometry was used to check the purity and quantity of each magnetically sorted T cell population. From each sorted fraction, genomic DNA was isolated and quantified by UV absorbance on a Nanodrop 2000c. Note on this clone: No antigen is known for it. Base qualities are not provided; no much larger clone lies one nucleotide away.

The sequencing input was naive CD4+ T cells sorted from blood. The cell subset or site label for this specimen denotes: CD45RA+ positively selected. This receptor chain uses TRBV5-1 and TRBJ1-2; TRBD1 fits 10 bases in the junction. The TCR sequence derives from a woman aged 25 to 45 in good health. The CDR3 sequence is CASSPRTGGGYTF. Read as DNA, the sequence is TGCGCCAGCAGCCCGCGGACAGGGGGTGGCTACACCTTC.